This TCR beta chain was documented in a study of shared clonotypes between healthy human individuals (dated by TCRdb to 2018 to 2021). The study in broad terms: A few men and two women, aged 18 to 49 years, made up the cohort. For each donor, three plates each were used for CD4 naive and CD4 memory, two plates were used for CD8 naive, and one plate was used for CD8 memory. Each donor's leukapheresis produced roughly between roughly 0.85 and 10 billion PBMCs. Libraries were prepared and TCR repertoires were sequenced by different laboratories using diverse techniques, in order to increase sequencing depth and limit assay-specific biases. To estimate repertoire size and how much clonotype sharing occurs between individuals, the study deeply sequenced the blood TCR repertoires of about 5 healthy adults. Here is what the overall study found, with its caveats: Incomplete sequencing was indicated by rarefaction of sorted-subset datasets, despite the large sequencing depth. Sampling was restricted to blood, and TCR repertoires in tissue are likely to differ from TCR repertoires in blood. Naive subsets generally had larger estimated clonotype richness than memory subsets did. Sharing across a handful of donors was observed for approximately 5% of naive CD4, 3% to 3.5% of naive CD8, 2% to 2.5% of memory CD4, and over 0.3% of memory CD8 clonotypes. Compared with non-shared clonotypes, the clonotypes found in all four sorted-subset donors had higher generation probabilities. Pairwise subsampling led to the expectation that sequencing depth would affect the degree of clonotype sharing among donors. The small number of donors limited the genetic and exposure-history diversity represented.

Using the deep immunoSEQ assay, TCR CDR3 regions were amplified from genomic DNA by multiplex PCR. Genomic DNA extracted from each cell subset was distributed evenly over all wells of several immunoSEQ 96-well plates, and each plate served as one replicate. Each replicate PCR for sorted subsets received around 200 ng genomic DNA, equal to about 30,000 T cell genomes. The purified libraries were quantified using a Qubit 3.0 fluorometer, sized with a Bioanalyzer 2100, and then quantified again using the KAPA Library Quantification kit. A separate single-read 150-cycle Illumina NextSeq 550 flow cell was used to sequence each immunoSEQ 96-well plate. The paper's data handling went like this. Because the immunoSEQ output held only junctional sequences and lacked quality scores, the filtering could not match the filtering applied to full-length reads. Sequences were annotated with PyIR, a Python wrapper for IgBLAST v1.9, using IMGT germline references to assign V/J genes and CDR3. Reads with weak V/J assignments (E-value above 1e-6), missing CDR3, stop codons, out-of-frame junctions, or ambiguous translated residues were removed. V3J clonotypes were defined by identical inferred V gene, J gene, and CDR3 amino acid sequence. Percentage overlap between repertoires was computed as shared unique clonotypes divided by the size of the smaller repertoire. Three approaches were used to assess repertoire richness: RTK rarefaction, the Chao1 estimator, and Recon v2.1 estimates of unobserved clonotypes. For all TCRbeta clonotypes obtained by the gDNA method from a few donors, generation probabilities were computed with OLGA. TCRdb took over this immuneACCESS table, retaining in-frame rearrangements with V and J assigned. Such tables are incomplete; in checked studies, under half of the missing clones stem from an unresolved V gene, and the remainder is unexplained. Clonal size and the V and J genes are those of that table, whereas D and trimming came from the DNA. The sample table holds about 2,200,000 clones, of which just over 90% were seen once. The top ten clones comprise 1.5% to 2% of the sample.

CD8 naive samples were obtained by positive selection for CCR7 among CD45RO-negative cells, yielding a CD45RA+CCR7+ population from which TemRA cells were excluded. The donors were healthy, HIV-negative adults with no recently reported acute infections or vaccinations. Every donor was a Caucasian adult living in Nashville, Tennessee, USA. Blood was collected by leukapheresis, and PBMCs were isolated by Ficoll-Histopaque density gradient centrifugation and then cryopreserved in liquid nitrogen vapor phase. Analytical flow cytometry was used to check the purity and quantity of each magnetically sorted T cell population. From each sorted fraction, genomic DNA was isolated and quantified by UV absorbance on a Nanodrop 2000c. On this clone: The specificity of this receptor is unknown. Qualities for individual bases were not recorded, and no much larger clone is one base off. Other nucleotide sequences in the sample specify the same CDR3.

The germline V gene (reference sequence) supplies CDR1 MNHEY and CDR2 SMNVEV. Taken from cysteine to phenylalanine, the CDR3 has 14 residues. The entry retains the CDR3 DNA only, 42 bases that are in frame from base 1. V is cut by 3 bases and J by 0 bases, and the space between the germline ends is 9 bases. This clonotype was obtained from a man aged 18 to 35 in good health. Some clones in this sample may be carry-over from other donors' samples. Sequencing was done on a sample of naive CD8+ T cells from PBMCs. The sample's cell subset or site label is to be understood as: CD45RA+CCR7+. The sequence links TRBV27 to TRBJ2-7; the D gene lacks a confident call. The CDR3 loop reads CASSLGTNSYEQYF. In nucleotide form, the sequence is TGTGCCAGCAGTTTGGGAACCAACTCCTACGAGCAGTACTTC.